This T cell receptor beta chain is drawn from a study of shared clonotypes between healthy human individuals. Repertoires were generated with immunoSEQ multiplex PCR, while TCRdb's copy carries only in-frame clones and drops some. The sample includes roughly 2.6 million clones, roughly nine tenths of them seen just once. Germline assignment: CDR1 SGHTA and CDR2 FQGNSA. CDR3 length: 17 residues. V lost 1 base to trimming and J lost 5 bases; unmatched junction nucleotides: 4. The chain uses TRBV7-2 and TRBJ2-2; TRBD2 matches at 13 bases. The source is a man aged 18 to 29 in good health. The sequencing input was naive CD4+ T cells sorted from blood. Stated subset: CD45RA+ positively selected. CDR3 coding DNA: TGTGCCAGCAGCTTAGTTGGACTAGCGGGAGCAACCGGGGAGCTGTTTTTT. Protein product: CASSLVGLAGATGELFF.